Following are 13 T cell receptor beta chains from one sample sequenced in a study of identical twins. TCRdb reprocessed the 5' RACE reads via MiXCR and lists one record per CDR3 protein. The repertoire holds roughly 290,000 distinct CDR3 sequences, with more than 6.5% as singletons. Another study also made use of these data, one on yellow fever vaccine responses in identical twins.

The source material was memory (CD45RO+) T cells sorted from blood. The receptors come from a woman between 18 and 30 years old in good health.

The V call is TRBV7-9, the J call TRBJ1-1; no reliable D call. This CDR3 contains 12 residues. Trimming took 10 bases from V and 5 from J, leaving 14 bases between them. In germline, CDR1 is SEHNR, CDR2 FQNEAQ (reference sequence). The CDR3 nucleotides read TGTGCCATCGGTATTGGGAGGACTGAAGCTTTCTTT. Encoded protein: CAIGIGRTEAFF. The full variable domain, completed using reference TRBV7-9 and TRBJ1-1, is DTGVSQNPRHKITKRGQNVTFRCDPISEHNRLYWYRQTLGQGPEFLTYFQNEAQLEKSRLLSDRFSAERPKGSFSTLEIQRTEQGDSAMYLCAIGIGRTEAFFGQGTRLTVV.

The chain is built from TRBV18 and TRBJ2-1; TRBD1 is a possible D gene (6 bases). V gave up 3 bases and J gave up 7 bases, with 13 bases separating them. The CDR3 has 14 amino acids. Germline V gives CDR1 KGHSH, CDR2 LQKENI. The DNA for the CDR3 is TGTGCCAGCTCACCCCAACAGGGAATGAATGAGCAGTTCTTC. It encodes CASSPQQGMNEQFF.

The chain employs TRBV28 and TRBJ2-5; D is perhaps TRBD1 (6 bases). Trimming removed 6 bases at V and 1 base at J, with 15 bases between. This CDR3 has 15 residues. Germline assignment: CDR1 MDHEN and CDR2 SYDVKM. CDR3 nucleotide sequence: TGTGCCAGCAGCTCGATCGGACAGATCCAAGAGACCCAGTACTTC. Its protein product is CASSSIGQIQETQYF.

The chain is built from TRBV6-5 and TRBJ2-1; a weak D match, TRBD1 (6 bases). CDR3 length: 17 amino acids. The germline CDR1 and CDR2 sequences are MNHEY and SVGAGI. V lost 2 bases to trimming and J lost 0 bases, with 14 bases between them. The CDR3 spells CASSYGSRQASYNEQFF. CDR3 DNA sequence: TGTGCCAGCAGTTACGGCTCCCGACAGGCCTCCTACAATGAGCAGTTCTTC.

Only a few counts were recorded for this clonotype. The CDR3 reads CASQRDRSSPLHF. The CDR3 DNA reads TGCGCCAGCCAAAGGGACAGAAGTTCACCCCTCCACTTT. The V gene is TRBV5-1, the J gene TRBJ1-6; 7 bases are a match to TRBD1. Unmatched junction bases numbered 7, after V lost 7 bases and J lost 9 bases. The CDR3 length is 13 residues. The germline V gene has CDR1 SGHRS and CDR2 YFSETQ.

The sample holds many counts of this clonotype. This chain connects TRBV28 to TRBJ1-2; TRBD1 might be the D (5 bases). This CDR3 is 13 amino acids long. CDR1 MDHEN and CDR2 SYDVKM come from the germline V gene. V lost 4 bases to trimming and J lost 4 bases, with 10 bases between them. The CDR3, as DNA: TGTGCCAGCAGTTCGGGGGTAGTCTATGGCTACACCTTC. It encodes CASSSGVVYGYTF.

In its sample, this clonotype was seen a few times. This chain connects TRBV5-4 to TRBJ2-3; D gene unclear. CDR1 and CDR2 from the germline V gene are SGHNT and YYREEE (reference sequence). CDR3 size: 14 residues. The germline V and J ends were trimmed by 4 bases and 2 bases, with 11 bases remaining between them. DNA of the CDR3: TGTGCCAGCAGCCTCGGGTCCTCCACAGATACGCAGTATTTT. This translates into CASSLGSSTDTQYF.

J is TRBJ1-1 and V is TRBV7-6, with D unclear. Trimming stripped 1 base from V and 6 bases from J, with 9 bases between. The CDR3 covers 13 residues. Germline V gives CDR1 SGHVS, CDR2 FNYEAQ. The CDR3 nucleotides read TGTGCCAGCAGCTTAGGAGGGAGCGCTGAAGCTTTCTTT. Translating it yields CASSLGGSAEAFF.

The J gene is TRBJ1-1, the V gene TRBV20-1; D gene uncertain. Trimming stripped 1 base from V and 4 bases from J, with 19 bases between. The germline V gene encodes CDR1 DFQATT and CDR2 SNEGSKA (reference sequence). The CDR3 length is 16 residues. CDR3 nucleotides: TGCAGTGCTAGAGCCCCGCTATCCGGGGATGCCACTGAAGCTTTCTTT. Amino acid sequence: CSARAPLSGDATEAFF.

This clonotype was recorded a few times. This sequence joins TRBV24-1 and TRBJ1-5; D is uncertain. This CDR3 region has 14 residues. Germline V gene sequence: CDR1 KGHDR, CDR2 SFDVKD. The V and J ends lost 3 bases and 4 bases respectively, with 9 bases between them. The CDR3 is CATSDPGVNQPQHF. The CDR3 DNA is TGTGCCACCAGTGATCCCGGTGTAAATCAGCCCCAGCATTTT.

This clonotype was seen at least ten times. This chain connects TRBV7-2 to TRBJ2-1; the match to TRBD2 covers 10 bases. The CDR3 runs 16 residues. V trimming: 5 bases; J trimming: 7 bases; junction bases outside the gene matches: 11. Germline V gene sequence: CDR1 SGHTA, CDR2 FQGNSA. In DNA form, the CDR3 reads TGTGCCAGCAGCCAGATTTGGCTAGCGGGGGCAAATGAGCAGTTCTTC. Encoded protein: CASSQIWLAGANEQFF.

This clonotype was observed at least ten times. The J gene is TRBJ1-5, the V gene TRBV15; 9 positions match TRBD1. The length of the CDR3 is 16 residues. Per the germline V gene, CDR1 is LNHNV and CDR2 is YYDKDF (reference sequence). Trimming took 0 bases from V and 5 from J; bases not matched to a gene: 5. The CDR3: CATSRDGQGTHQPQHF. The CDR3 nucleotides read TGTGCCACCAGCAGAGACGGACAGGGGACCCATCAGCCCCAGCATTTT.

This clonotype came up many times. The gene calls are TRBV5-1 and TRBJ2-6, with 7 bases matching TRBD1. The CDR3 totals 16 residues. The germline CDR1 and CDR2 sequences are SGHRS and YFSETQ. Trimming cost V 3 bases and J 3 bases; bases outside gene matches: 6. In DNA, the CDR3 is TGCGCCAGCAGCTCGAAAACAGGGGTTGGGGCCAACGTCCTGACTTTC. This translates into CASSSKTGVGANVLTF.